A selection of T cell receptor beta chains follows, all from one sample in a study of PD-L1 blockade in urothelial cancer. Profiling relied on immunoSEQ multiplex PCR, and the TCRdb table lists in-frame clones only, not all of them. The sample holds 49,000 or so clones, more than 70% seen once. Sample: PBMCs, taken around atezolizumab (anti-PD-L1) treatment. All receptors come from a man aged 55 to 70 with urothelial cancer. Each CDR3 is given with its conserved first and last residue. D genes are given only for firm matches. The size entry is marked missing in some rows and otherwise reads once, few, many or a size class.

clone size	V gene	J gene	CDR3 length	D gene	CDR3 DNA	CDR3 protein
once	TRBV4-1	TRBJ2-6	17	NA	TGCGCCAGCAGCCAAGATGGCCAGTTATCTGGGGCCAACGTCCTGACTTTC	CASSQDGQLSGANVLTF
NA	TRBV27	TRBJ1-2	14	TRBD1	TGTGCCAGCAGTAGCCACAGGGGCAACTATGGCTACACCTTC	CASSSHRGNYGYTF
few	TRBV19	TRBJ2-3	13	NA	TGTGCCAGTAGTATAGACGGCACAGATACGCAGTATTTT	CASSIDGTDTQYF
few	TRBV30	TRBJ1-1	11	NA	TGTGCCTGGAGTGGGGACTCTGAAGCTTTCTTT	CAWSGDSEAFF
NA	TRBV7-2	TRBJ2-7	16	TRBD2	TGTGCCAGCAGCTTGAGGACTAGCGGGAGGGCCTACGAGCAGTACTTC	CASSLRTSGRAYEQYF
once	TRBV4-2	TRBJ1-1	14	TRBD1	TGTGCCAGCACCCCGGGACAGGTAAACACTGAAGCTTTCTTT	CASTPGQVNTEAFF
NA	TRBV7-2	TRBJ1-1	16	NA	TGTGCCAGCAGGTTAAACAGGGTCCGCCCGAACACTGAAGCTTTCTTT	CASRLNRVRPNTEAFF
NA	TRBV6-5	TRBJ2-7	14	TRBD2	TGTGCCAGCAGTTACTTGCGGGGGTCCTACGAGCAGTACTTC	CASSYLRGSYEQYF
few	TRBV6-5	TRBJ1-3	11	TRBD1	TGTGCCAGCAATTCGAGGGGGCGCGACTATTTT	CASNSRGRDYF
NA	TRBV5-6	TRBJ2-1	18	TRBD2	TGTGCCAGCAGCTTGCGCGGACTAGCGGGCAGCTCCTACAATGAGCAGTTCTTC	CASSLRGLAGSSYNEQFF
NA	TRBV6-6	TRBJ2-4	15	NA	TGTGCCAGCAGTTACAGCCAGGGGGCGGGAGACATTCAGTACTTC	CASSYSQGAGDIQYF
NA	TRBV9	TRBJ1-1	16	TRBD1	TGTGCCAGCAGCGTAGGGGGCAGGGGGGTGAACACTGAAGCTTTCTTT	CASSVGGRGVNTEAFF
NA	TRBV6-5	TRBJ2-3	15	NA	TGTGCCACCAACAGGGCGGCAAAGGGCACAGATACGCAGTATTTT	CATNRAAKGTDTQYF
NA	TRBV6-5	TRBJ2-1	16	TRBD2	TGTGCCAGCAGTTACACCCTTAATAGCGGGAGCAATGAGCAGTTCTTC	CASSYTLNSGSNEQFF
NA	TRBV21-1	TRBJ1-1	19	NA	TGTGCCAGCAGCAAAAGGTGTAATGTTCAGGGGGACGTGAACACTGAAGCTTTCTTT	CASSKRCNVQGDVNTEAFF
NA	TRBV7-9	TRBJ1-1	12	NA	TGTGCCAGCATACAGCTGAACACTGAAGCTTTCTTT	CASIQLNTEAFF
NA	TRBV19	TRBJ1-1	14	NA	TGTGCCAGTAGTATCGAACGAGGGAACACTGAAGCTTTCTTT	CASSIERGNTEAFF
NA	TRBV19	TRBJ2-7	16	NA	TGTGCCAGTAGTATAGAGGCGGGGTTTCGGGGCTACGAGCAGTACTTC	CASSIEAGFRGYEQYF
NA	TRBV5-5	TRBJ2-5	14	NA	TGTGCCAGCAGCCCCGGGACTCTTCAAGAGACCCAGTACTTC	CASSPGTLQETQYF
once	TRBV9	TRBJ2-5	14	NA	TGTGCCAGCAGCCGAACAGAGTCAAGAAAGACCCAGTACTTC	CASSRTESRKTQYF
NA	TRBV5-1	TRBJ1-4	16	TRBD1	TGCGCCAGCAGCTTGGAGCCACAGGGGGGGGGTGAAAAACTGTTTTTT	CASSLEPQGGGEKLFF
NA	TRBV15	TRBJ1-2	13	NA	TGTGCCACCAGCAGAGCCACACCCTATGGCTACACCTTC	CATSRATPYGYTF
NA	TRBV4-1	TRBJ2-5	13	NA	TGCGCCAGCAGCCAAGATGGGGCTGAGACCCAGTACTTC	CASSQDGAETQYF
NA	TRBV27	TRBJ2-7	14	NA	TGTGCCTCCGGTGGTGGCGGTTTATCCTACGAGCAGTACTTC	CASGGGGLSYEQYF
NA	TRBV13	TRBJ1-3	12	NA	TGTGCCAGTTCCGGGACAATATACACCATATATTTT	CASSGTIYTIYF
NA	TRBV18	TRBJ1-6	16	TRBD1	TGTGCCAGCTCACCTGTACGGAGACAGGGGGACGCACCCCTCCACTTT	CASSPVRRQGDAPLHF
NA	TRBV6-1	TRBJ1-5	13	NA	TGTGCCAGCAGTGGAAGAGGAAATCAGCCCCAGCATTTT	CASSGRGNQPQHF
NA	TRBV6-1	TRBJ2-2	14	TRBD2	TGTGCCAGCAGTGAACGCGGGGGCACCGGGGAGCTGTTTTTT	CASSERGGTGELFF
NA	TRBV5-4	TRBJ2-3	13	NA	TGTGCCAGCAGCCCGCGGCGCACAGATACGCAGTATTTT	CASSPRRTDTQYF
NA	TRBV2	TRBJ1-1	13	TRBD1	TGTGCCAGCACTCTGGACAGGGAGACTGAAGCTTTCTTT	CASTLDRETEAFF
NA	TRBV5-4	TRBJ2-1	17	TRBD2	TGTGCCAGCAGCGGTGCCTCTTACGGGAGGGCGGGCAATGAGCAGTTCTTC	CASSGASYGRAGNEQFF